The T cell receptor beta chain under discussion was sequenced for a study of blood T cell repertoires in COVID-19. The overall study: Acute and convalescent COVID-19 specimens originated in the United States, Italy and Spain. The analysed material was cDNA or gDNA that came from T cells, B-cell-depleted T cells, or PBMCs.

Authors' data handling: Amplification from reference gene primers served as the basis for estimated nucleated cell counts. Profiling relied on immunoSEQ multiplex PCR, and the TCRdb table lists in-frame clones only, not all of them. That table supplies the V and J calls and clone size; D and trimming were determined from the DNA. Among about 150,000 clones listed, roughly 90% were seen once. Germline-derived CDR1 and CDR2 are SEHNR and FQNEAQ (reference sequence). The CDR3 is 11 residues long. Trimming left V 5 bases short and J 4 bases short, with 6 bases between. This clone was recorded only once. The chain carries TRBV7-9 and TRBJ2-7; D is ambiguous. Sequencing was carried out using peripheral blood. This sequence was found in a human donor in a cohort sampled during active COVID-19. In DNA, the CDR3 is TGTGCCAGCAGCAACATATACGAGCAGTACTTC. Its protein is CASSNIYEQYF.